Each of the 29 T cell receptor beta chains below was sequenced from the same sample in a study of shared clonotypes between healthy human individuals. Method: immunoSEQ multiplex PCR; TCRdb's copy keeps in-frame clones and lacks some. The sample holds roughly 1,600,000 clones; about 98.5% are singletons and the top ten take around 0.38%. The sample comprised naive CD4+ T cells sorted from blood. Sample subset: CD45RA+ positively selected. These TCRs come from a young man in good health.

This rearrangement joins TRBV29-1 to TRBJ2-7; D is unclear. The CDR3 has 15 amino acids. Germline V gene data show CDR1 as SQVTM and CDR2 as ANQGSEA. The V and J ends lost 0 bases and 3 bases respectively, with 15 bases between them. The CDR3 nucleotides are TGCAGCGTTGAAGAAATGGGCCCCGAATACTACGAGCAGTACTTC. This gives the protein CSVEEMGPEYYEQYF.

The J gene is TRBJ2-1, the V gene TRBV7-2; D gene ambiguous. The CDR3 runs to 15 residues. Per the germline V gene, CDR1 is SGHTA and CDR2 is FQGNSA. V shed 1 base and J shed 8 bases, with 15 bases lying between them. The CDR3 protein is CASSLEGGFGDEQFF. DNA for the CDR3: TGTGCCAGCAGCTTAGAAGGTGGGTTCGGCGATGAGCAGTTCTTC.

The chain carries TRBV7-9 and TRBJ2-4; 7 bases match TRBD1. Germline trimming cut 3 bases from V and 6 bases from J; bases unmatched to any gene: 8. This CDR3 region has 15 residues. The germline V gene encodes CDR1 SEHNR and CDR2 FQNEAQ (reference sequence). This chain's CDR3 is CASSFSGTEGNIQYF. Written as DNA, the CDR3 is TGTGCCAGCAGCTTTTCCGGGACAGAGGGAAACATTCAGTACTTC.

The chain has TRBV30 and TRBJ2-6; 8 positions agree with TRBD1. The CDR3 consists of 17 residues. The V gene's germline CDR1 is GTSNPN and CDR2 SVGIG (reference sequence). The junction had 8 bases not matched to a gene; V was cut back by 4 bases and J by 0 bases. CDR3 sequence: CAWKKDRDSSGANVLTF. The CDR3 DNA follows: TGTGCCTGGAAAAAGGACAGGGATAGCTCTGGGGCCAACGTCCTGACTTTC.

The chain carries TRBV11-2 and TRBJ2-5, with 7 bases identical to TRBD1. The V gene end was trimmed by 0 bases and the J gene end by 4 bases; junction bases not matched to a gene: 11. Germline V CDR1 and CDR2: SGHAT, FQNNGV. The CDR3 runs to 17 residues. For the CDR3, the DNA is TGTGCCAGCAGCTTAGATACAGACAGGGTCCGGGGAGAGACCCAGTACTTC. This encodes CASSLDTDRVRGETQYF.

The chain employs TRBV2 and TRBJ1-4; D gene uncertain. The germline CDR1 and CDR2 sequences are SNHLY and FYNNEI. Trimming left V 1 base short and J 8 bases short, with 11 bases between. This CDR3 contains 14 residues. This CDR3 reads CASSEVPRGEKLFF. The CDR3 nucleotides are TGTGCCAGCAGTGAAGTACCCCGCGGGGAAAAACTGTTTTTT.

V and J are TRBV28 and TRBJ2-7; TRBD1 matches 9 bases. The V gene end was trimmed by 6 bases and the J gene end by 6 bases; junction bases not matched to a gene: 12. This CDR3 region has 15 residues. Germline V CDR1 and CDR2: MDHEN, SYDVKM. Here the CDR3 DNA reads TGTGCCAGCAGGAAACAGGGGGCAGGACCGGGCGAGCAGTACTTC. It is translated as CASRKQGAGPGEQYF.

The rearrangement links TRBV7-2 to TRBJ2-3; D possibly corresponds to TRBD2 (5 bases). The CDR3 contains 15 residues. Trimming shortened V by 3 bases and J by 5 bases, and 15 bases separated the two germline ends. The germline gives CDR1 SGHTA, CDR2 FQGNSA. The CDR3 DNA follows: TGTGCCAGCAGCTTCCGGGCTAGCTTGGAAGATACGCAGTATTTT. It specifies CASSFRASLEDTQYF.

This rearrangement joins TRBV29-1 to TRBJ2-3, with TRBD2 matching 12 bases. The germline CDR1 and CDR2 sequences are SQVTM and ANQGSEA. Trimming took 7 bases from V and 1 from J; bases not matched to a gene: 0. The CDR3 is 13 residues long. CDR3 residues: CSGTSGGTDTQYF. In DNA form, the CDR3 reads TGCAGCGGGACTAGCGGGGGCACAGATACGCAGTATTTT.

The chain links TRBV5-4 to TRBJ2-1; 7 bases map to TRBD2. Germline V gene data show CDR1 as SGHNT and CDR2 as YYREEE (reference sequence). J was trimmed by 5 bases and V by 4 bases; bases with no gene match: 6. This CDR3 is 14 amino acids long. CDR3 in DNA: TGTGCCAGCAGCCTCCGGACTAGGAACAATGAGCAGTTCTTC. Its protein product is CASSLRTRNNEQFF.

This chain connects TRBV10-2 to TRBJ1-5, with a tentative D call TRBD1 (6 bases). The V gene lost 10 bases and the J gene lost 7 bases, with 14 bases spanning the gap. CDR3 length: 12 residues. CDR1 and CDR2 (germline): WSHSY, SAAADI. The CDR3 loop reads CATGQPWQPQHF. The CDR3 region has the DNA TGCGCCACCGGACAGCCATGGCAGCCCCAGCATTTT.

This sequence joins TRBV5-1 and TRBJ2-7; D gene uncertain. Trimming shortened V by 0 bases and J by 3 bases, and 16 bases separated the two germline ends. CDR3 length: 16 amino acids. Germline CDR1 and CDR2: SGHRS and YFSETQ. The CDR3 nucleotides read TGCGCCAGCAGCTTGGAAGCCTTACTTGGGATCTACGAGCAGTACTTC. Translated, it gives CASSLEALLGIYEQYF.

The CDR3 region is CASRKLREGTYEQYF. The CDR3 DNA is TGTGCCAGCCGAAAGTTGAGGGAGGGAACCTACGAGCAGTACTTC. The rearrangement links TRBV11-2 to TRBJ2-7; 7 nucleotides line up with TRBD2. With V trimmed by 8 bases and J by 2 bases, 12 bases remained unmatched. The germline gives CDR1 SGHAT, CDR2 FQNNGV. This CDR3 is 15 amino acids long.

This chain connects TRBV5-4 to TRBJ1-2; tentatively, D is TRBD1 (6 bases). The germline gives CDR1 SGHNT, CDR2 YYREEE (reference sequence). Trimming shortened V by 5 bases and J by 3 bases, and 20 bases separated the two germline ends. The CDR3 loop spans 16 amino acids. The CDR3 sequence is CASRKQTTGTDYGYTF. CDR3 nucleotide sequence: TGTGCCAGCAGAAAACAAACCACAGGGACGGACTATGGCTACACCTTC.

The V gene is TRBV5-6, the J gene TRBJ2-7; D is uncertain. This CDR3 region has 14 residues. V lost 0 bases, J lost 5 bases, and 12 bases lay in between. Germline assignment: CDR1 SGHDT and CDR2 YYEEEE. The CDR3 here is CASSLGGPTDEQYF. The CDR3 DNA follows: TGTGCCAGCAGCTTGGGTGGCCCTACGGACGAGCAGTACTTC.

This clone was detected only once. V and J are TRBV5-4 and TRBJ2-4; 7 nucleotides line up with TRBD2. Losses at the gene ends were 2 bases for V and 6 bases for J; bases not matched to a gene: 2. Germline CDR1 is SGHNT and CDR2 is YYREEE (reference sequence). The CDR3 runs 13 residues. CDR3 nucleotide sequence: TGTGCCAGCAGCTTTTGGGAGGGAAACATTCAGTACTTC. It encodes CASSFWEGNIQYF.

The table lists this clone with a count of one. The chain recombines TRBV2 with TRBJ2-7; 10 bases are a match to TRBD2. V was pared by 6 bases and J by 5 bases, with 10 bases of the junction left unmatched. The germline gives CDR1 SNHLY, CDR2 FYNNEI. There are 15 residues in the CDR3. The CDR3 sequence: CASSAGLANGNEQYF. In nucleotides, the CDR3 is TGTGCCAGCAGCGCGGGACTAGCGAATGGGAACGAGCAGTACTTC.

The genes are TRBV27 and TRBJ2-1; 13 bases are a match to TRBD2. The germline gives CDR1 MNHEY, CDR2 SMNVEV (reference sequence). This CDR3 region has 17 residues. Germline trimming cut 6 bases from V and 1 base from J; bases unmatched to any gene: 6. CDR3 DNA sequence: TGTGCCAGCAGCCCGGGACTAGCGGGATGGTCCTACAATGAGCAGTTCTTC. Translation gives CASSPGLAGWSYNEQFF.

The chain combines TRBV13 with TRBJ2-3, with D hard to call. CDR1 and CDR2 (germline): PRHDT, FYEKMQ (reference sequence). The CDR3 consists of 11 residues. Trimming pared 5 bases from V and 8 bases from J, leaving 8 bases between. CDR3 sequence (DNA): TGTGCCAGCAGCAATCTAGGTACGCAGTATTTT. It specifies CASSNLGTQYF. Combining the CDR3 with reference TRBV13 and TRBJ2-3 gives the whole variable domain AAGVIQSPRHLIKEKRETATLKCYPIPRHDTVYWYQQGPGQDPQFLISFYEKMQSDKGSIPDRFSAQQFSDYHSELNMSSLELGDSALYFCASSNLGTQYFGPGTRLTVL.

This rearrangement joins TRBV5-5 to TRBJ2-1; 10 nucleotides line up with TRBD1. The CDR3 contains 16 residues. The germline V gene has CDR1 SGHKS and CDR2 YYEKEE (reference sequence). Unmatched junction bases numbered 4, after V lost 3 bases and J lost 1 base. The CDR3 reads CASSSGTGESYNEQFF. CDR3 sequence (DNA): TGTGCCAGCAGCTCCGGGACAGGGGAGTCCTACAATGAGCAGTTCTTC.

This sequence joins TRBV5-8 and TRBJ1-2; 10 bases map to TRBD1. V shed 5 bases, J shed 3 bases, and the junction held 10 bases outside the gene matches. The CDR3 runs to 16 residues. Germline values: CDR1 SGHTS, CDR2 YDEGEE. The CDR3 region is CASRSPGQGKDYGYTF. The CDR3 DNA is TGTGCCAGCAGGTCGCCGGGACAGGGGAAAGACTATGGCTACACCTTC.

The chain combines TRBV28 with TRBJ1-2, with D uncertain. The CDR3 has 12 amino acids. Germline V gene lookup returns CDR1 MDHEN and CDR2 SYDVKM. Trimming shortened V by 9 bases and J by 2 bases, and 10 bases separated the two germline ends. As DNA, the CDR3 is TGTGCCAGTCAGGTGGGAAACTATGGCTACACCTTC. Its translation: CASQVGNYGYTF.

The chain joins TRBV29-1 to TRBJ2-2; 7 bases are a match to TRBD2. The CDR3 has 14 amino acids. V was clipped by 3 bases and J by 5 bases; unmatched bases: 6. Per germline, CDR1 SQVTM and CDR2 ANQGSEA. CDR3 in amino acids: CSVEGGRLTGELFF. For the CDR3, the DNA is TGCAGCGTTGAGGGCGGGAGACTGACCGGGGAGCTGTTTTTT.

The CDR3 DNA follows: TGCGCCAGCAGCGAACAGGGGGCCGGGGAGCTGTTTTTT. It translates to CASSEQGAGELFF. J is TRBJ2-2 and V is TRBV5-1; TRBD1 matches at 8 bases. The CDR3 covers 13 residues. The germline V gene encodes CDR1 SGHRS and CDR2 YFSETQ. Trimming at V came to 4 bases and at J to 6 bases, leaving 2 bases not matched to a gene.

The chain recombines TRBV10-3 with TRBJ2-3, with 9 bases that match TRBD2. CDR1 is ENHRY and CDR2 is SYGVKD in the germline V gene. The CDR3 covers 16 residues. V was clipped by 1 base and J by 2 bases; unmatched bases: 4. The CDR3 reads CAISEFKREATDTQYF. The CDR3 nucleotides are TGTGCCATCAGTGAGTTCAAGCGGGAGGCCACAGATACGCAGTATTTT.

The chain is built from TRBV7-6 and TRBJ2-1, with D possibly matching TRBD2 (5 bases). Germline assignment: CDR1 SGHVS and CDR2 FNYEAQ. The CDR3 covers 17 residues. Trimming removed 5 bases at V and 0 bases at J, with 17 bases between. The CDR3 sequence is CASSQGGGSSSYNEQFF. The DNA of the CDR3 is TGTGCCAGCAGCCAAGGAGGTGGGAGCAGCTCCTACAATGAGCAGTTCTTC.

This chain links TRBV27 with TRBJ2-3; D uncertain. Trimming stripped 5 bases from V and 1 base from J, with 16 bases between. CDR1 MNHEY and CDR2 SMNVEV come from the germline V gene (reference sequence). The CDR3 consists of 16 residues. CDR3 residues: CASSPTPHTGTDTQYF. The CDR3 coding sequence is TGTGCCAGCAGTCCGACTCCGCATACTGGCACAGATACGCAGTATTTT.

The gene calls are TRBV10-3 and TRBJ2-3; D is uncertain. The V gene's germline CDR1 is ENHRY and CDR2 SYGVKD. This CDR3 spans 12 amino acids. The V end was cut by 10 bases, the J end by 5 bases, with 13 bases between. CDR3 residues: CATKPSEDTQYF. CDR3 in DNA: TGTGCCACCAAACCCTCGGAAGATACGCAGTATTTT.

The DNA of the CDR3 is TGTGCCAGCAGCCCCGCGGCGGGGCCTACCTACGAGCAGTACTTC. Amino acids: CASSPAAGPTYEQYF. The V call is TRBV11-2, the J call TRBJ2-7; TRBD2 is a possible D gene (6 bases). Germline V gene sequence: CDR1 SGHAT, CDR2 FQNNGV. V gave up 5 bases and J gave up 2 bases, with 16 bases separating them. The CDR3 spans 15 residues.